Below are 14 T cell receptor beta chains sequenced from a single sample in a study of blood T cell repertoires in COVID-19. Profiling relied on immunoSEQ multiplex PCR, and the TCRdb table lists in-frame clones only, not all of them. Of over 200,000 clones in the sample, around 81% were seen once. Source material: PBMCs or T cells enriched from blood (not recorded which). The receptors derive from a woman in her forties or fifties with acute COVID-19.

This chain's CDR3 is CASSQVKGYNEQFF. The CDR3 DNA reads TGCGCCAGCAGCCAAGTAAAGGGGTACAATGAGCAGTTCTTC. The chain couples TRBV4-1 to TRBJ2-1, with a tentative D call TRBD1 (5 bases). V was trimmed by 1 base and J by 4 bases, leaving 8 bases between them. CDR3 length: 14 residues. Per germline, CDR1 MGHRA and CDR2 YSYEKL.

CDR3 nucleotide sequence: TGTGCCAGCAGCTTGGGCAGCCCAGGACTAGGTTACGAGCAGTACTTC. Protein product: CASSLGSPGLGYEQYF. V and J are TRBV5-4 and TRBJ2-7; 7 bases align to TRBD2. V shed 0 bases, J shed 4 bases, and the junction held 10 bases outside the gene matches. CDR3 length: 16 amino acids. The germline CDR1 and CDR2 sequences are SGHNT and YYREEE (reference sequence).

V is TRBV30 and J is TRBJ2-3; perhaps TRBD1 as D (6 bases). There are 19 residues in the CDR3. The germline gives CDR1 GTSNPN, CDR2 SVGIG (reference sequence). The V gene lost 2 bases and the J gene lost 4 bases, with 28 bases spanning the gap. CDR3 sequence: CAWSLAGAVFGVVADTQYF. The CDR3 nucleotides read TGTGCCTGGAGTTTGGCAGGGGCAGTGTTTGGTGTAGTTGCAGATACGCAGTATTTT.

The CDR3 is CASMGTSGNNEQFF. In nucleotides, the CDR3 is TGTGCCAGCATGGGGACTAGCGGGAACAATGAGCAGTTCTTC. The V call is TRBV5-6, the J call TRBJ2-1, with 13 bases identical to TRBD2. Looked up from germline, CDR1 is SGHDT and CDR2 is YYEEEE. Trimming took 6 bases from V and 5 from J; bases not matched to a gene: 2. CDR3 length: 14 residues.

The chain employs TRBV18 and TRBJ2-7; a possible D gene is TRBD2 (6 bases). This CDR3 spans 15 amino acids. Germline CDR1 and CDR2: KGHSH and LQKENI. V lost 3 bases and J lost 4, with 16 bases in between. The CDR3 coding sequence is TGTGCCAGCTCACCGGGGGGTAGGAGCACATACGAGCAGTACTTC. Its translation is CASSPGGRSTYEQYF.

V usage is TRBV3-1 (or the pseudogene TRBV3-2) and J usage is TRBJ2-3; 7 nucleotides agree with TRBD2. Germline lookup yields CDR1 LGHDT and CDR2 YNNKEL (reference sequence). CDR3 length: 14 amino acids. J lost 11 bases, V lost 3 bases, and 11 bases had no gene match. Written as DNA, the CDR3 is TGTGCCAGCAGCCACGAAATTGGGGGGGGTGAGCAGTATTTT. Translated: CASSHEIGGGEQYF.

V and J are TRBV4-1 and TRBJ1-6; no clear D gene. V shed 0 bases and J shed 7 bases, with 19 bases lying between them. Per germline, CDR1 MGHRA and CDR2 YSYEKL. The CDR3 is 18 amino acids. CDR3 DNA sequence: TGCGCCAGCAGCCAAGATGGGGAGTTTAAGGCGGTAAATTCACCCCTCCACTTT. This sequence encodes CASSQDGEFKAVNSPLHF.

This sequence joins TRBV7-2 and TRBJ2-7, with 9 positions matching TRBD2. CDR3 size: 15 residues. V shed 3 bases and J 3 bases; nucleotides not matched to a gene: 6. CDR1 is SGHTA and CDR2 is FQGNSA in the germline V gene. CDR3 sequence reads: CASSFGLASNYEQYF. The CDR3 DNA follows: TGTGCCAGCAGCTTCGGACTAGCGAGTAACTACGAGCAGTACTTC. Filled out from reference TRBV7-2 and TRBJ2-7, the complete variable domain reads GAGVSQSPSNKVTEKGKDVELRCDPISGHTALYWYRQSLGQGLEFLIYFQGNSAPDKSGLPSDRFSAERTGGSVSTLTIQRTQQEDSAVYLCASSFGLASNYEQYFGPGTRLTVT.

This clone has just one count. This chain joins TRBV21-1 and TRBJ2-1; no DNA check was done on the table's D call, TRBD2. TRBV21-1 constitutes a pseudogene. This CDR3 comprises 16 residues. CDR3 residues: CASSNPRRGGYNEQFF. The CDR3 DNA reads TGTGCCAGCAGCAACCCGCGGCGGGGGGGCTACAATGAGCAGTTCTTC.

This clone has a single count. J is TRBJ1-1 and V is TRBV3-1 (or the pseudogene TRBV3-2); TRBD1 might be the D (5 bases). The V gene's germline CDR1 is LGHDT and CDR2 YNNKEL (reference sequence). V lost 1 base, J lost 2 bases, and 20 bases lay in between. This CDR3 comprises 18 residues. CDR3 DNA sequence: TGTGCCAGCAGCCAAGGATCTCTCAGGGTAGGGATTAACACTGAAGCTTTCTTT. Protein product: CASSQGSLRVGINTEAFF.

V and J are TRBV6-2 or TRBV6-3 and TRBJ2-1, with D perhaps matching TRBD1 (6 bases). In germline, CDR1 is MNHEY, CDR2 SVGEGT. The CDR3 runs to 16 residues. Trimming removed 0 bases at V and 6 bases at J, with 15 bases between. In DNA form, the CDR3 reads TGTGCCAGCAGTTACTCGAGCAGGGGCGAAGGCAATGAGCAGTTCTTC. Its protein product is CASSYSSRGEGNEQFF.

The V call is TRBV4-3, the J call TRBJ2-7; D may be TRBD1 (6 bases). V shed 3 bases and J shed 5 bases, with 17 bases lying between them. The CDR3 consists of 15 residues. Germline CDR1 is LGHNA and CDR2 is YSLEER. CDR3 sequence reads: CASSQDRLGRDEQYF. The DNA for the CDR3 is TGCGCCAGCAGCCAGGACAGACTGGGTCGGGACGAGCAGTACTTC.

The genes are TRBV7-2 and TRBJ1-1; weak D call: TRBD1 (5 bases). The CDR3 loop spans 13 amino acids. Deletions cut 5 bases from V and 3 bases from J, with 10 bases between. Looked up from germline, CDR1 is SGHTA and CDR2 is FQGNSA. The CDR3 DNA reads TGTGCCAGCAGCAGGGGAGGCGACACTGAAGCTTTCTTT. Translation gives CASSRGGDTEAFF.

The rearrangement joins TRBV6-2 or TRBV6-3 to TRBJ2-1; 7 nucleotides match TRBD1. The junction had 13 bases not matched to a gene; V was cut back by 6 bases and J by 11 bases. Looked up from germline, CDR1 is MNHEY and CDR2 is SVGEGT. This CDR3 comprises 14 residues. CDR3 in amino acids: CASSLGTVERKQFF. The DNA for the CDR3 is TGTGCCAGCAGCCTCGGGACAGTTGAACGTAAGCAGTTCTTC.